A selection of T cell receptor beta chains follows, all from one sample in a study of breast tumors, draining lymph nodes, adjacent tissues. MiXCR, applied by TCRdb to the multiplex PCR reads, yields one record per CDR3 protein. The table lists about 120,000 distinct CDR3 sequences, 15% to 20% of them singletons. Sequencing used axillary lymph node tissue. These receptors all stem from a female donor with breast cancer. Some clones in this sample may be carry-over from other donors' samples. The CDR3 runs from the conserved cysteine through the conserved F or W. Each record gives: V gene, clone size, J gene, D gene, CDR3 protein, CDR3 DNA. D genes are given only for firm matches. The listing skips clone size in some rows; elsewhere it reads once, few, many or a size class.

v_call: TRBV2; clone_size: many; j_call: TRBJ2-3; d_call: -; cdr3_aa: CAKNHLQGTDTQYF; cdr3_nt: TGTGCCAAGAACCATTTACAGGGCACAGATACGCAGTATTTT
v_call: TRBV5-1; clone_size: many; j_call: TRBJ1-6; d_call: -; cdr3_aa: CASSLDGRRGSPLHF; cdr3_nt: TGCGCCAGCAGCTTGGACGGCAGGAGGGGTTCACCCCTCCACTTT
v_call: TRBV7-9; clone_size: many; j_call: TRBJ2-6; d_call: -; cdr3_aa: CASSVALGANVLTF; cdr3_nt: TGTGCCAGCAGTGTAGCATTGGGGGCCAACGTCCTGACTTTC
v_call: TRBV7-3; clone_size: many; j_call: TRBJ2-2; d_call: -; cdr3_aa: CASSSQGNTGELFF; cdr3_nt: TGTGCCAGCAGCTCCCAAGGAAACACCGGGGAGCTGTTTTTT
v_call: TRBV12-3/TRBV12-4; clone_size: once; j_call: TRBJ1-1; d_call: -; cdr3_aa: CASSYSGQGTEAFF; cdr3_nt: TGTGCCAGCAGTTACTCCGGGCAGGGCACTGAAGCTTTCTTT
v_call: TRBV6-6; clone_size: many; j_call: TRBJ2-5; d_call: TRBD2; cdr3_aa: CASSPLGGVELTQYF; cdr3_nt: TGTGCCAGCAGTCCCCTCGGGGGGGTAGAGTTGACCCAGTACTTC
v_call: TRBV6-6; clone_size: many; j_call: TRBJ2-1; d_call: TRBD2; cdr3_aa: CASTNRGTSSYNEQFF; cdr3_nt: TGTGCCAGCACCAACCGAGGGACTAGCTCCTACAATGAGCAGTTCTTC
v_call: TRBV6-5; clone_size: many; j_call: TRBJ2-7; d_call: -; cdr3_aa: CASSYGGPYEQYF; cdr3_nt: TGTGCCAGCAGTTACGGGGGACCCTACGAGCAGTACTTC
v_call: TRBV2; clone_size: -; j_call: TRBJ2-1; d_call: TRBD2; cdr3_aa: CASRETSGVSYNEQFF; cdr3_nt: TGTGCCAGCAGAGAGACTAGCGGGGTCTCCTACAATGAGCAGTTCTTC
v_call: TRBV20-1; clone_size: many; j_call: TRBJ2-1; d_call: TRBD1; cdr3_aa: CSARPSGTAGDEQFF; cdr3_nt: TGCAGTGCTAGACCTTCCGGGACAGCAGGCGATGAGCAGTTCTTC
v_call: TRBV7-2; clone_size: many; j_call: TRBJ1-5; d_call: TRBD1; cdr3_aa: CASSLGAGGQPQHF; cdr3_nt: TGTGCCAGCAGCTTAGGGGCAGGGGGACAGCCCCAGCATTTT
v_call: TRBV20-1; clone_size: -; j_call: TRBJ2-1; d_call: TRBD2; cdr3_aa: CSASSRTSGSYNEQFF; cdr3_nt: TGCAGTGCTAGCTCCCGGACTAGCGGGTCTTACAATGAGCAGTTCTTC
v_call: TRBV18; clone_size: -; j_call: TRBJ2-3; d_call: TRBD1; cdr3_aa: CASSPRDRTDTQYF; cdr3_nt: TGTGCCAGCTCACCACGGGACAGAACAGATACGCAGTATTTT
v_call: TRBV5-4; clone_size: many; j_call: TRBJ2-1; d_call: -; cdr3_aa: CASSAPGANEQFF; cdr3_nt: TGTGCCAGCAGCGCCCCCGGGGCCAATGAGCAGTTCTTC
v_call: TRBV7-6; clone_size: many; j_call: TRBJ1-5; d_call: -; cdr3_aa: CASSDTTTPQHF; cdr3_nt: TGTGCCAGCAGCGACACGACTACGCCCCAGCATTTT
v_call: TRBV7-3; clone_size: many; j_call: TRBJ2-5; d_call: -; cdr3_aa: CASSLQWGREETQYF; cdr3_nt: TGTGCCAGCAGCCTCCAATGGGGGCGAGAAGAGACCCAGTACTTC
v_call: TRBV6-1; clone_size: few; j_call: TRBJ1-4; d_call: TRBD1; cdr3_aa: CASSEGQGKNEKLFF; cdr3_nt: TGTGCCAGCAGTGAGGGACAGGGGAAGAATGAAAAACTGTTTTTT
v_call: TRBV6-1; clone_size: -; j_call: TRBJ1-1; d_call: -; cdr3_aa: CASSESGWTEAFF; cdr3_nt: TGTGCCAGCAGTGAATCGGGGTGGACTGAAGCTTTCTTT
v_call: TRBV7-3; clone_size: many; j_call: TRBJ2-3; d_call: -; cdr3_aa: CASSLRANTDTQYF; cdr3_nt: TGTGCCAGCAGCTTAAGAGCCAACACAGATACGCAGTATTTT
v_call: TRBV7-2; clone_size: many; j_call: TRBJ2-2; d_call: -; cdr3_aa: CASSLVAGSMGTGELFF; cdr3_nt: TGTGCCAGCAGCTTAGTCGCCGGTTCAATGGGGACCGGGGAGCTGTTTTTT
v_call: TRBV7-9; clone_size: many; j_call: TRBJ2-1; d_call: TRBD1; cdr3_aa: CASSPGQSKQFF; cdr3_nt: TGTGCCAGCAGTCCGGGACAGTCAAAGCAGTTCTTC
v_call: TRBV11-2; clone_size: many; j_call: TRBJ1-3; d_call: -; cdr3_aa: CASSLEDSSGNTIYF; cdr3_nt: TGTGCCAGCAGCTTAGAAGACAGTTCTGGAAACACCATATATTTT
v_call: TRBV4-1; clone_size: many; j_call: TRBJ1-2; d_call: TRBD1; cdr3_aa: CASSQEPAGVRGRGYTF; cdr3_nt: TGCGCCAGCAGCCAAGAGCCCGCCGGGGTGAGGGGGCGAGGCTACACCTTC
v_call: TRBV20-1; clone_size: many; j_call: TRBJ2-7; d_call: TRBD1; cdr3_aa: CSAGTGPEQYF; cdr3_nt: TGCAGTGCTGGGACAGGGCCCGAGCAGTACTTC
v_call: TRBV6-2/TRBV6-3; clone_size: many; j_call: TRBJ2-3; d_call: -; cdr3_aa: CASSYRAGTDTQYF; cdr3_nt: TGTGCCAGCAGTTATCGGGCTGGCACAGATACGCAGTATTTT
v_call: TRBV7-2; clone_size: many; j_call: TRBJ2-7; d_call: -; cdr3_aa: CASSLEAGGYEQYF; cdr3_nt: TGTGCCAGCAGCTTAGAGGCCGGGGGCTACGAGCAGTACTTC
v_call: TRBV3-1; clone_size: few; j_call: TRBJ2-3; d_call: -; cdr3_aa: CASSQDPGRGSTDTQYF; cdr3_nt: TGTGCCAGCAGCCAAGATCCAGGCCGGGGGAGCACAGATACGCAGTATTTT
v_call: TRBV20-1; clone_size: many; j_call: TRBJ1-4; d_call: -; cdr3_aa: CSAPRGGVGEKLFF; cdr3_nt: TGCAGTGCTCCCCGGGGGGGGGTTGGGGAAAAACTGTTTTTT
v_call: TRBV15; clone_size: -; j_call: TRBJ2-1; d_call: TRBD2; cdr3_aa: CATGTWTSGELYNEQFF; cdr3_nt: TGTGCCACTGGGACATGGACTAGCGGGGAGCTCTACAATGAGCAGTTCTTC
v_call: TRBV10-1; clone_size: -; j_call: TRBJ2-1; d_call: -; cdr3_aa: CASIGGASGHNEQFF; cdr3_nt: TGCGCCAGCATTGGGGGGGCTAGCGGACACAATGAGCAGTTCTTC
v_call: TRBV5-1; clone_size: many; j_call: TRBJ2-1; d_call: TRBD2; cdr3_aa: CASSSRGLAGERFF; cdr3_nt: TGCGCCAGCAGCTCTCGGGGACTAGCGGGAGAAAGGTTCTTC
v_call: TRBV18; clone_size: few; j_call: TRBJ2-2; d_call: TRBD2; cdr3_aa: CASYSAGAWTGELFF; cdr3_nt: TGTGCCAGTTATTCAGCGGGGGCATGGACCGGGGAGCTGTTTTTT
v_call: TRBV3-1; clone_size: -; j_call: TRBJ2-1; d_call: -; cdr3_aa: CASSQNIQGGGNEQFF; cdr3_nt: TGTGCCAGCAGCCAAAATATACAGGGAGGAGGCAATGAGCAGTTCTTC
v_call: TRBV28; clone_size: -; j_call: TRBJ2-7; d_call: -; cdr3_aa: CASSLLFQTGTYGQYF; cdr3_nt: TGTGCCAGCAGTCTACTTTTCCAAACAGGAACCTACGGGCAGTACTTC
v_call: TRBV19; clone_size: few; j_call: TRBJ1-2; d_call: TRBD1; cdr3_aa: CASKLRQGPNYGYTF; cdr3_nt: TGTGCCAGTAAGCTCAGACAGGGGCCTAACTATGGCTACACCTTC
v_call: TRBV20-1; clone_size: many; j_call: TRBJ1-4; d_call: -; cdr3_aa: CSAAGLDEKLFF; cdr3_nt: TGCAGTGCGGCTGGTCTAGATGAAAAACTGTTTTTT
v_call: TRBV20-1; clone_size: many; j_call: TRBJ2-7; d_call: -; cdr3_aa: CSARGDGDHYEQYF; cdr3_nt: TGCAGTGCTAGAGGGGACGGAGACCACTACGAGCAGTACTTC
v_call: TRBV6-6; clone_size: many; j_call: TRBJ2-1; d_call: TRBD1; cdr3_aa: CASRGTGNEQFF; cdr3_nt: TGTGCCAGCAGAGGGACAGGGAATGAGCAGTTCTTC
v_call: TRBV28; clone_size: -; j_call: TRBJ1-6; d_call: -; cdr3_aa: CASSLFQTGMDSPLHF; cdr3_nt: TGTGCCAGCAGTTTATTCCAAACAGGGATGGACTCACCCCTCCACTTT
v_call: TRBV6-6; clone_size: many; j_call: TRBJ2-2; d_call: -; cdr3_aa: CASSYTTNTGELFF; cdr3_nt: TGTGCCAGCAGTTACACCACGAACACCGGGGAGCTGTTTTTT
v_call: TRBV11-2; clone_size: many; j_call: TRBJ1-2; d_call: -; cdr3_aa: CASSRGHPEGGYTF; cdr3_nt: TGTGCCAGCAGCCGTGGACATCCCGAGGGTGGCTACACCTTC
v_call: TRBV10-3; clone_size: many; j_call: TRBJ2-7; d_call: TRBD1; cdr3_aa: CAISEPLGTGGHEQYF; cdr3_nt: TGTGCCATCAGTGAGCCTCTCGGGACAGGAGGCCACGAGCAGTACTTC
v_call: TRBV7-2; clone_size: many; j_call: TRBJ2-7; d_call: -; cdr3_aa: CASSLQGDFEQYF; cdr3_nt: TGTGCCAGCAGCTTGCAGGGAGATTTTGAGCAGTACTTC
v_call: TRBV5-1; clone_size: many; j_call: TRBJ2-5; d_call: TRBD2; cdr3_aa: CASSLVAGTQETQYF; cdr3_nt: TGCGCCAGCAGTCTGGTAGCGGGGACACAAGAGACCCAGTACTTC
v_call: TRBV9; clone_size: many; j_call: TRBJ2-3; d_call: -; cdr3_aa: CASSVVGESADTQYF; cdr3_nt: TGTGCCAGCAGCGTAGTTGGTGAATCTGCAGATACGCAGTATTTT
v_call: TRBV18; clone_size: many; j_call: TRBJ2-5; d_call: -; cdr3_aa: CASSLGLARETQYF; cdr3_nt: TGTGCCAGCTCGCTTGGGCTAGCGAGAGAGACCCAGTACTTC
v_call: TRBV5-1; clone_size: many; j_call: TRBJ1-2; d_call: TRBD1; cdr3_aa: CASSLYLDRNYGYTF; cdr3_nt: TGCGCCAGCAGCTTGTACCTGGACAGGAACTATGGCTACACCTTC
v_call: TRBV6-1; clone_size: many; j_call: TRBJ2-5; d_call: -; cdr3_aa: CAVRWGSLETQYF; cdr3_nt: TGTGCCGTACGTTGGGGTAGCCTGGAGACCCAGTACTTC
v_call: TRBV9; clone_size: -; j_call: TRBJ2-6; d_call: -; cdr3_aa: CASSVGGLVRGFVGANVLTF; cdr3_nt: TGTGCCAGCAGCGTAGGTGGTTTGGTAAGGGGATTTGTTGGGGCCAACGTCCTGACTTTC
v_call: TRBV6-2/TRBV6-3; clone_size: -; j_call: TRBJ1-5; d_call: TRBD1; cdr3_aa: CASSLETGFSDRQPQHF; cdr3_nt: TGTGCCAGCAGTTTGGAGACAGGGTTTAGTGATCGTCAGCCCCAGCATTTT
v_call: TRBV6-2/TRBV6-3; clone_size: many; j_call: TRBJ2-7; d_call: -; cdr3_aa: CASGGTSEQYF; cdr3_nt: TGTGCCAGCGGCGGGACGTCAGAGCAGTACTTC
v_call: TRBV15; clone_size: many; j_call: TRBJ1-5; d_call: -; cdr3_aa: CATSREGIGGNQPQHF; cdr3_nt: TGTGCCACCAGCAGAGAAGGGATCGGGGGCAATCAGCCCCAGCATTTT
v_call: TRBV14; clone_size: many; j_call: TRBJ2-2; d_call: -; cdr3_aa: CASKGSANTGELFF; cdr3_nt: TGTGCCAGCAAGGGGTCGGCGAACACCGGGGAGCTGTTTTTT
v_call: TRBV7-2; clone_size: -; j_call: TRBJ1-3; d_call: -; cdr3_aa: CASSSSGRAEGNTIYF; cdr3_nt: TGTGCCAGCAGCTCCAGCGGGCGCGCAGAAGGAAACACCATATATTTT
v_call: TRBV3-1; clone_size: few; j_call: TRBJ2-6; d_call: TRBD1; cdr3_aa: CASSHRQGPYSGANVLTF; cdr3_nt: TGTGCCAGCAGTCATAGACAGGGCCCTTACTCTGGGGCCAACGTCCTGACTTTC
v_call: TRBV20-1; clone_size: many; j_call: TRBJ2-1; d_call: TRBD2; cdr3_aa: CSARDVRAGPFEQFF; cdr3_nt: TGCAGTGCTAGAGACGTAAGAGCGGGACCCTTTGAGCAGTTCTTC
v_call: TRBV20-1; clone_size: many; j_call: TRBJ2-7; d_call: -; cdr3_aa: CSAPNRDGAYEQYF; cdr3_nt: TGCAGTGCCCCGAACCGGGACGGGGCATACGAGCAGTACTTC
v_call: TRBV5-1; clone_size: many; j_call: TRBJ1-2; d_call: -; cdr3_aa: CASSGGQVLYGYTF; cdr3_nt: TGCGCCAGCAGCGGGGGGCAGGTACTCTATGGCTACACCTTC
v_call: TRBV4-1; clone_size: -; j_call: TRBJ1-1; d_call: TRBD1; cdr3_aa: CASSPGQGRDEAFF; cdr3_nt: TGCGCCAGCAGCCCTGGACAGGGTAGGGATGAAGCTTTCTTT
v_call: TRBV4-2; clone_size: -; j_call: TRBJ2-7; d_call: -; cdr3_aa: CASNQGQSQGYEQYF; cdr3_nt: TGTGCCAGCAACCAAGGTCAGAGTCAGGGCTACGAGCAGTACTTC